This TCR beta chain was observed in a study of regulatory T cells in long-lasting Graves disease. The time point was: persistent/refractory GD, antithyroid drugs over 5 years with positive TRAb. The TCR library used RNA extracted from PBMCs. Diagnosis followed American Thyroid Association guidelines for Graves' disease. Assembly of TCR beta libraries relied on iRepertoire HTBI primers together with Arm-PCR of CDR3 regions. MiXCR was run by TCRdb on the multiplex PCR reads, yielding one entry per CDR3 protein. The repertoire holds about 660,000 distinct CDR3 sequences, around 30% seen once, with about 42% in the top ten. A single count supports this clonotype. Its cognate antigen is unknown. This CDR3 is built from 11 residues. Germline V gene lookup returns CDR1 DFQATT and CDR2 SNEGSKA (reference sequence). Trimming took off 5 bases at V and 5 bases at J, with 9 bases between the two ends. Study results and limitations: Having few samples may have compromised the accuracy. TRBV28, TRBJ1-2 and TRBJ2-5 were segments that persistent disease favored. The persistent group shared 3,000 or so public clonotypes, more than the 950 to 1,000 shared by new patients.

The chain links TRBV20-1 to TRBJ2-5, with D possibly being TRBD2 (6 bases). The clonotype was recovered from a female donor with Graves disease. Sequencing was performed on peripheral blood mononuclear cells (PBMCs), taken when the disease was refractory, from a patient treated with antithyroid drugs. The CDR3 protein is CSAPTRETQYF. In DNA form, the CDR3 reads TGCAGTGCTCCGACTAGGGAGACCCAGTACTTC.